The source of this TCR beta chain is a study of beta chain features in type 1 diabetes. The study's findings and limits: The study found moderately but significantly shorter TCRB CDR3s in all four CD4+ subsets of Type 1 diabetes patients.

On this clone: The antigen is not known.

The ends lost 6 bases at V and 3 bases at J; junction bases unmatched: 4. CDR3 length: 14 residues. Germline V gene sequence: CDR1 MNHEY, CDR2 SMNVEV (reference sequence). Expressed TCRB transcripts got sequenced, as all isolated RNA was reverse transcribed. Assay: immunoSEQ multiplex PCR; the TCRdb copy retains only in-frame clones and omits some. The table lists fewer than 300,000 clones, approximately 10% of them singletons. The receptor was derived from a man in his thirties or forties with type 1 diabetes. Input material: naive CD4+ T cells from blood. The chain carries TRBV27 and TRBJ2-2; the match to TRBD1 covers 7 bases. In DNA, the CDR3 is TGTGCCAGCAGCCGGGACAGTTACACCGGGGAGCTGTTTTTT. Protein sequence: CASSRDSYTGELFF.